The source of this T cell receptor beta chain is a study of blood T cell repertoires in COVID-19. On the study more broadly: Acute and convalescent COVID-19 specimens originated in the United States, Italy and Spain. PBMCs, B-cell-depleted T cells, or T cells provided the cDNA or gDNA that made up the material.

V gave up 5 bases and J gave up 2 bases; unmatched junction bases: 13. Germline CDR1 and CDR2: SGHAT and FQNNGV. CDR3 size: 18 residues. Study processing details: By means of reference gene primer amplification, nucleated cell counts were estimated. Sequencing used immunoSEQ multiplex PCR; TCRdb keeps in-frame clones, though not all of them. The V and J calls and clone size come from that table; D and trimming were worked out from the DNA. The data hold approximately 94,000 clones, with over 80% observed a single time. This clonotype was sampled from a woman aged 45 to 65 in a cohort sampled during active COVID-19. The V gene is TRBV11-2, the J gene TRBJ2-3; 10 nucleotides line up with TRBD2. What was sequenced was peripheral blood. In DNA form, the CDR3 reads TGTGCCAGCAGCCCGACCAATCCAGGACTAGCGGTCACAGATACGCAGTATTTT. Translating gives CASSPTNPGLAVTDTQYF.